Reported below is one TCR beta chain. Its antigen is undetermined. This CDR3 comprises 14 residues. Germline-derived CDR1 and CDR2 are MDHEN and SYDVKM. The V gene lost 6 bases and the J gene lost 2 bases, with 14 bases spanning the gap. These data originate in a study of shared clonotypes between healthy human individuals. Within Nashville, Tennessee resided all donors, each a Caucasian adult. Whole-study results and caveats: Relative to memory subsets, naive subsets generally showed larger estimated richness.

The assay was immunoSEQ multiplex PCR, and TCRdb's table has in-frame clones only and misses some. The repertoire includes around 1,100,000 clones, 60% to 80% of them detected once, and 0.89% sits in the top ten. The specimen sequenced was memory CD4+ T cells from PBMCs. The subset was: CD45RA-negative fraction. The sequence came from a man younger than 35 in good health. Some clones in this sample may be carry-over from other donors' samples. The rearrangement joins TRBV28 to TRBJ2-7; D possibly corresponds to TRBD2 (5 bases). This chain's CDR3 is CASRSPVATYEQYF. CDR3 coding DNA: TGTGCCAGCAGATCCCCCGTAGCGACCTACGAGCAGTACTTC.